The 22 T cell receptor beta chains given below trace back to one sample, sequenced in a study of shared clonotypes between healthy human individuals. Only in-frame clones appear in the TCRdb table, and some are missing; sequencing was by immunoSEQ multiplex PCR. This table holds over 1.5 million clones, approximately 98% found once. The sample consisted of naive CD4+ T cells sorted from blood. Subset noted: CD45RA+ positively selected. The receptor set was obtained from a man aged 25-40 years in good health.

This chain joins TRBV6-6 and TRBJ2-1, with 9 nucleotides matching TRBD2. V lost 5 bases, J lost 9 bases, and 11 bases stayed unmatched. This CDR3 contains 15 residues. Germline V lookup: CDR1 MNHNY, CDR2 SVGAGI (reference sequence). The CDR3, as DNA: TGTGCCAGCAGTATAGCCCCCGCGGGAGGGAGTGAGCAGTTCTTC. Encoded protein: CASSIAPAGGSEQFF.

This chain uses TRBV27 with TRBJ2-1, with D possibly TRBD2 on 6 matching bases. The CDR3 is made up of 12 amino acids. The germline V gene has CDR1 MNHEY and CDR2 SMNVEV (reference sequence). Trimming took 3 bases from V and 9 from J, leaving 9 bases between them. DNA for the CDR3: TGTGCCAGCAGTTTCTACGGGGGTGAGCAGTTCTTC. Its protein product is CASSFYGGEQFF.

The chain links TRBV15 to TRBJ2-7; D possibly corresponds to TRBD1 (9 bases). The CDR3 length is 14 residues. Looked up from germline, CDR1 is LNHNV and CDR2 is YYDKDF (reference sequence). Trimming cost V 1 base and J 7 bases, with 14 bases left between them. The CDR3: CATSRGGGTGEQYF. Here the CDR3 DNA reads TGTGCCACCAGCAGAGGCGGGGGGACAGGGGAGCAGTACTTC.

The V gene is TRBV5-6, the J gene TRBJ1-5; 9 bases fit TRBD1. The CDR3 has 17 amino acids. J gave up 7 bases and V 3 bases, and 14 bases lay outside the gene matches. Germline CDR1 reads SGHDT; CDR2 reads YYEEEE. This chain's CDR3 is CASSSYIGTGLGQPQHF. The CDR3 region has the DNA TGTGCCAGCAGCTCCTATATCGGGACAGGGCTAGGGCAGCCCCAGCATTTT.

The CDR3 coding sequence is TGTGCCAGCAAGAACGAACAGGATAGCAATCAGCCCCAGCATTTT. It is translated as CASKNEQDSNQPQHF. The chain has TRBV2 and TRBJ1-5; possible D gene TRBD1, 5 bases. V lost 7 bases and J 0 bases, leaving 13 bases between the germline ends. Germline CDR1 SNHLY, CDR2 FYNNEI. This CDR3 has 15 residues.

V is TRBV9 and J is TRBJ2-2; no firm D call. The germline CDR1 and CDR2 sequences are SGDLS and YYNGEE. The CDR3 runs to 16 residues. V was cut by 0 bases and J by 0 bases, with 9 bases left in between. The CDR3 is CASSVASDPNTGELFF. The CDR3 DNA sequence: TGTGCCAGCAGCGTAGCTTCGGACCCGAACACCGGGGAGCTGTTTTTT.

The chain couples TRBV7-8 to TRBJ2-3, with 14 bases identical to TRBD2. This CDR3 spans 18 amino acids. The trim removed 6 bases at V and 5 bases at J, leaving 13 bases unmatched. CDR1 and CDR2 (germline): SGHVS, FQNEAQ. CDR3 region: CASRLSVGLAGAGDTQYF. CDR3 sequence (DNA): TGTGCCAGCAGATTAAGCGTGGGACTAGCGGGAGCAGGAGATACGCAGTATTTT.

This clone came up once. The rearrangement joins TRBV29-1 to TRBJ2-3; D perhaps matches TRBD1 (6 bases). This CDR3 is built from 13 residues. Germline V gives CDR1 SQVTM, CDR2 ANQGSEA. The germline V and J ends were trimmed by 5 bases and 1 base, with 10 bases remaining between them. The CDR3 region is CSVNPGGTDTQYF. The CDR3 DNA reads TGCAGCGTTAACCCAGGGGGCACAGATACGCAGTATTTT.

The chain links TRBV7-8 to TRBJ2-5; 8 bases align to TRBD2. With V trimmed by 3 bases and J by 4 bases, 1 base remained unmatched. The germline V gene has CDR1 SGHVS and CDR2 FQNEAQ. The CDR3 loop spans 13 amino acids. The CDR3 sequence is CASSFAGGETQYF. Written as DNA, the CDR3 is TGTGCCAGCAGCTTTGCGGGAGGAGAGACCCAGTACTTC.

The J gene is TRBJ2-1, the V gene TRBV11-2, with TRBD2 matching over 11 bases. V dropped 4 bases and J dropped 6; count of bases not matched to a gene: 11. CDR3 size: 17 residues. Germline V gives CDR1 SGHAT, CDR2 FQNNGV. Here the CDR3 reads CASSSTSLAGGANEQFF. The CDR3 coding sequence is TGTGCCAGCAGCTCAACCTCGCTAGCGGGAGGCGCCAATGAGCAGTTCTTC.

The count of this clone is one. This CDR3 reads CASNKVGVTGELFF. The CDR3 region has the DNA TGTGCCAGCAACAAAGTTGGGGTCACCGGGGAGCTGTTTTTT. The rearrangement joins TRBV11-2 to TRBJ2-2; no firm D call. The CDR3 is 14 residues long. The germline V gene has CDR1 SGHAT and CDR2 FQNNGV. Trimming left V 7 bases short and J 4 bases short, with 13 bases between.

The chain uses TRBV7-2 and TRBJ2-1; D is unclear. This CDR3 is built from 14 residues. Germline CDR1 and CDR2: SGHTA and FQGNSA. Trimming left V 0 bases short and J 6 bases short, with 9 bases between. The CDR3, as DNA: TGTGCCAGCAGCTTAGCGCCGGGCTCCAATGAGCAGTTCTTC. This translates into CASSLAPGSNEQFF.

The rearrangement joins TRBV2 to TRBJ2-5; D might be TRBD1 (5 bases). The CDR3 runs to 11 residues. Germline V CDR1 and CDR2: SNHLY, FYNNEI. Trimming removed 8 bases from V and 5 bases from J, with 9 bases in between. CDR3 amino acids: CASGAGETQYF. The CDR3 nucleotides read TGTGCCAGCGGGGCCGGCGAGACCCAGTACTTC.

Comment on this clone: One junction end disagrees with the germline gene, perhaps due to a read error. The chain joins TRBV7-2 to TRBJ2-5; 11 bases are a match to TRBD2. Germline V gene lookup returns CDR1 SGHTA and CDR2 FQGNSA. The CDR3 contains 16 residues. The chain's CDR3 is CASSIASGRFQETQYF. The CDR3 DNA sequence: TGTGCCAGCAGCATAGCTAGCGGGAGGTTTCAAGAGACCCAGTACTTC.

The gene calls are TRBV5-1 and TRBJ2-7, with 7 bases aligning to TRBD2. The CDR3 runs 18 residues. CDR1 and CDR2 from the germline V gene are SGHRS and YFSETQ. V was clipped by 1 base and J by 1 base; unmatched bases: 14. In DNA, the CDR3 is TGCGCCAGCAGCTTGACGATAGTGGGGGGGAGTCTTTCCTACGAGCAGTACTTC. Encoded protein: CASSLTIVGGSLSYEQYF.

The chain combines TRBV18 with TRBJ2-7, with TRBD1 as a possible D gene (6 bases). Looked up from germline, CDR1 is KGHSH and CDR2 is LQKENI. Trimming left V 5 bases short and J 6 bases short, with 23 bases between. The CDR3 runs to 16 residues. This CDR3 is CASSSTGTQAGGEQYF. CDR3 coding DNA: TGTGCCAGCTCATCAACCGGGACACAGGCCGGTGGCGAGCAGTACTTC.

A single count supports this clone. The V call is TRBV9, the J call TRBJ2-7; D gene uncertain. From germline, CDR1 is SGDLS and CDR2 YYNGEE. This CDR3 comprises 14 residues. V lost 4 bases, J lost 1 base, and 12 bases lay in between. The CDR3 sequence is CASSLDGTSYEQYF. The CDR3 bases are TGTGCCAGCAGCCTGGATGGTACTTCCTACGAGCAGTACTTC. Filled out from reference TRBV9 and TRBJ2-7, the complete variable domain reads DSGVTQTPKHLITATGQRVTLRCSPRSGDLSVYWYQQSLDQGLQFLIQYYNGEERAKGNILERFSAQQFPDLHSELNLSSLELGDSALYFCASSLDGTSYEQYFGPGTRLTVT.

The rearrangement joins TRBV5-1 to TRBJ1-4, with D unresolved. The V gene lost 3 bases and the J gene lost 0 bases, with 15 bases spanning the gap. Germline CDR1 is SGHRS and CDR2 is YFSETQ. The CDR3 runs 17 residues. The CDR3: CASSWGLQVATNEKLFF. The DNA for the CDR3 is TGCGCCAGCAGCTGGGGTTTACAAGTTGCAACTAATGAAAAACTGTTTTTT.

The chain employs TRBV7-2 and TRBJ1-2; 8 bases line up with TRBD1. V lost 1 base and J lost 9; bases outside the gene matches: 16. Germline lookup yields CDR1 SGHTA and CDR2 FQGNSA. This CDR3 is 17 amino acids long. The CDR3 reads CASSLVDRGLGSERYTF. DNA of the CDR3: TGTGCCAGCAGCTTAGTAGACAGGGGCTTAGGTTCTGAACGCTACACCTTC.

The chain links TRBV11-2 to TRBJ2-1, with D tentatively TRBD1 (6 bases). Germline assignment: CDR1 SGHAT and CDR2 FQNNGV. The V gene lost 3 bases and the J gene lost 1 base, with 13 bases spanning the gap. CDR3 length: 16 residues. CDR3 loop: CASSFLRGPSYNEQFF. The CDR3 coding sequence is TGTGCCAGCAGCTTCCTCAGGGGACCTTCCTACAATGAGCAGTTCTTC. The full variable domain, rest sourced from reference TRBV11-2 and TRBJ2-1, is EAGVAQSPRYKIIEKRQSVAFWCNPISGHATLYWYQQILGQGPKLLIQFQNNGVVDDSQLPKDRFSAERLKGVDSTLKIQPAKLEDSAVYLCASSFLRGPSYNEQFFGPGTRLTVL.

The chain combines TRBV9 with TRBJ2-2; D is uncertain. The germline V and J ends were trimmed by 2 bases and 5 bases, with 10 bases remaining between them. The CDR3 extends over 14 amino acids. From germline, CDR1 is SGDLS and CDR2 YYNGEE. The DNA for the CDR3 is TGTGCCAGCAGCGTTTCGCCTGGGACCGGGGAGCTGTTTTTT. Protein sequence: CASSVSPGTGELFF.

The V and J genes are TRBV5-1 and TRBJ2-7; TRBD2 matches 11 bases. Looked up from germline, CDR1 is SGHRS and CDR2 is YFSETQ. There are 17 residues in the CDR3. V gave up 4 bases and J gave up 0 bases; unmatched junction bases: 9. Here the CDR3 reads CASSSGLAGPSSYEQYF. The DNA of the CDR3 is TGCGCCAGCAGCAGCGGACTAGCGGGCCCGAGCTCCTACGAGCAGTACTTC.